The 28 T cell receptor beta chains in this list originate from one sample, sequenced in a study of blood T cell repertoires in COVID-19. This table comes from immunoSEQ multiplex PCR, and its TCRdb copy is limited to in-frame clones, with some not included. The sample has over 30,000 clones, around 75% seen once. Specimen: peripheral blood. The origin of the receptors is a man at least 80 years old with active or convalescent COVID-19.

The chain employs TRBV5-5 and TRBJ2-5; D gene unclear. The CDR3 is made up of 12 amino acids. The V end was cut by 0 bases, the J end by 5 bases, with 5 bases between. From germline, CDR1 is SGHKS and CDR2 YYEKEE (reference sequence). CDR3 in amino acids: CASSLVEETQYF. The CDR3 DNA is TGTGCCAGCAGCTTGGTTGAGGAGACCCAGTACTTC.

This clone has a handful of counts. V and J are TRBV10-1 and TRBJ2-1; TRBD2 aligns across 10 bases. The V gene end was trimmed by 2 bases and the J gene end by 4 bases; junction bases not matched to a gene: 2. The CDR3 covers 15 residues. Germline loops: CDR1 WNHNN, CDR2 SYGVQD (reference sequence). The CDR3: CASSEGTSAYNEQFF. The CDR3 DNA sequence: TGCGCCAGCAGTGAGGGGACTAGCGCTTACAATGAGCAGTTCTTC.

CDR3 residues: CASSIGLDNEQFF. The CDR3 nucleotides are TGTGCCAGTAGTATCGGACTAGACAATGAGCAGTTCTTC. V and J are TRBV19 and TRBJ2-1; 7 nucleotides agree with TRBD2. The V gene end was trimmed by 3 bases and the J gene end by 5 bases; junction bases not matched to a gene: 1. This CDR3 is built from 13 residues. From germline, CDR1 is LNHDA and CDR2 SQIVND (reference sequence). Drawing the rest from reference TRBV19 and TRBJ2-1, the complete variable domain is DGGITQSPKYLFRKEGQNVTLSCEQNLNHDAMYWYRQDPGQGLRLIYYSQIVNDFQKGDIAEGYSVSREKKESFPLTVTSAQKNPTAFYLCASSIGLDNEQFFGPGTRLTVL.

This chain links TRBV3-1 (or the pseudogene TRBV3-2) with TRBJ2-7; TRBD2 matches 9 bases. Germline assignment: CDR1 LGHDT and CDR2 YNNKEL (reference sequence). There are 16 residues in the CDR3. Unmatched junction bases numbered 7, after V lost 1 base and J lost 3 bases. CDR3 protein: CASSQGSAGGNYEQYF. The CDR3 DNA reads TGTGCCAGCAGCCAAGGGTCCGCGGGGGGGAACTACGAGCAGTACTTC.

The gene calls are TRBV29-1 and TRBJ1-1; D is possibly TRBD1 (5 bases). This CDR3 contains 13 residues. The V end lost 7 bases, the J end lost 4 bases, and 16 bases lay between the germline ends. The germline V gene encodes CDR1 SQVTM and CDR2 ANQGSEA. The CDR3 here is CSALRGGGTEAFF. The CDR3 nucleotides are TGCAGCGCTCTAAGGGGAGGAGGCACTGAAGCTTTCTTT.

On this clone: Other DNA variants within this sample encode the same CDR3. Here the CDR3 DNA reads TGTGCCAGCAGCCAAGATTGGGGCGGGGGGGGTTACGAGCAGTACTTC. Translation: CASSQDWGGGGYEQYF. The chain recombines TRBV3-1 (or the pseudogene TRBV3-2) with TRBJ2-7; TRBD2 matches at 9 bases. V lost 0 bases to trimming and J lost 4 bases; unmatched junction nucleotides: 7. Germline loops: CDR1 LGHDT, CDR2 YNNKEL (reference sequence). The length of the CDR3 is 16 residues.

The chain joins TRBV11-2 to TRBJ2-3, with TRBD1 matching 7 bases. This CDR3 region has 15 residues. Unmatched junction bases numbered 2, after V lost 1 base and J lost 1 base. CDR1 and CDR2 (germline): SGHAT, FQNNGV. This CDR3 is CASSLGTGGTDTQYF. CDR3 in DNA: TGTGCCAGCAGCTTAGGAACAGGGGGCACAGATACGCAGTATTTT.

The rearrangement joins TRBV11-2 to TRBJ2-1, with TRBD2 as a possible D gene (7 bases). V was cut by 3 bases and J by 6 bases, with 18 bases left in between. Germline V gives CDR1 SGHAT, CDR2 FQNNGV. This CDR3 is built from 16 residues. DNA of the CDR3: TGTGCCAGCAGCTTCGGGAGGACAGAGAGAGTCAATGAGCAGTTCTTC. Translating gives CASSFGRTERVNEQFF.

The chain links TRBV5-8 to TRBJ1-5; the match to TRBD1 covers 11 bases. The J segment lost 2 bases and the V segment lost 2 bases, leaving 6 bases of the junction unmatched. Germline V lookup: CDR1 SGHTS, CDR2 YDEGEE. There are 17 residues in the CDR3. CDR3 sequence: CASSFLPGQGGNQPQHF. The CDR3 DNA follows: TGTGCCAGCAGCTTTCTACCGGGACAGGGGGGCAATCAGCCCCAGCATTTT.

The CDR3 region has the DNA TGTGCCAGCAGCCAAGGACTACAGGGCCTTACGTACTTC. Its translation is CASSQGLQGLTYF. The gene calls are TRBV14 and TRBJ2-5; D is possibly TRBD1 (6 bases). Trimming cost V 1 base and J 13 bases, with 16 bases left between them. Germline V CDR1 and CDR2: SGHDN, FVKESK. This CDR3 has 13 residues. The full variable domain, rest sourced from reference TRBV14 and TRBJ2-5, is EAGVTQFPSHSVIEKGQTVTLRCDPISGHDNLYWYRRVMGKEIKFLLHFVKESKQDESGMPNNRFLAERTGGTYSTLKVQPAELEDSGVYFCASSQGLQGLTYFGPGTRLLVL.

The rearrangement links TRBV15 to TRBJ2-7; 8 bases fit TRBD1. After removal of 2 bases from V and 6 bases from J, the junction contained 3 bases not matched to a gene. The CDR3 is made up of 13 amino acids. Germline CDR1 and CDR2: LNHNV and YYDKDF (reference sequence). CDR3 loop: CATSRQGAGEQYF. The DNA of the CDR3 is TGTGCCACCAGCAGACAGGGGGCGGGCGAGCAGTACTTC.

The chain combines TRBV10-1 with TRBJ2-1; 9 bases fit TRBD2. CDR1 and CDR2 (germline): WNHNN, SYGVQD (reference sequence). This CDR3 region has 16 residues. Losses at the gene ends were 8 bases for V and 0 bases for J; bases not matched to a gene: 8. CDR3 sequence (DNA): TGCGCCAGCCCCGCCTGGACTAGCGCCTCCTACAATGAGCAGTTCTTC. Protein: CASPAWTSASYNEQFF.

This clone was observed a few times. The genes are TRBV3-1 (or the pseudogene TRBV3-2) and TRBJ2-7; 7 bases agree with TRBD2. The V and J ends lost 1 base and 2 bases, in that order; junction bases with no gene match: 14. The CDR3 runs 18 residues. Germline V gives CDR1 LGHDT, CDR2 YNNKEL (reference sequence). The chain's CDR3 is CASSQGFRWGGKTYEQYF. In DNA, the CDR3 is TGTGCCAGCAGCCAAGGGTTCCGGTGGGGGGGGAAGACCTACGAGCAGTACTTC.

Only a few counts were recorded for this clone. The V gene is TRBV28, the J gene TRBJ1-2; 8 bases fit TRBD1. Germline lookup yields CDR1 MDHEN and CDR2 SYDVKM. The CDR3 runs to 13 residues. The ends lost 10 bases at V and 4 bases at J; junction bases unmatched: 8. CDR3 residues: CATYRDRIYGYTF. The CDR3 DNA sequence: TGTGCCACCTACCGGGACAGGATCTATGGCTACACCTTC.

J is TRBJ1-6 and V is TRBV7-2; D unresolved. The CDR3 totals 15 residues. Germline CDR1 is SGHTA and CDR2 is FQGNSA. The V and J ends lost 4 bases and 0 bases respectively, with 7 bases between them. In DNA form, the CDR3 reads TGTGCCAGCAGCTCTCCCGGCTCCTATAATTCACCCCTCCACTTT. This gives the protein CASSSPGSYNSPLHF. The entire variable domain, with the rest obtained from reference TRBV7-2 and TRBJ1-6, is as follows: GAGVSQSPSNKVTEKGKDVELRCDPISGHTALYWYRQSLGQGLEFLIYFQGNSAPDKSGLPSDRFSAERTGGSVSTLTIQRTQQEDSAVYLCASSSPGSYNSPLHFGNGTRLTVT.

The chain has TRBV3-1 (or the pseudogene TRBV3-2) and TRBJ2-3; 8 nucleotides line up with TRBD1. The germline V gene encodes CDR1 LGHDT and CDR2 YNNKEL (reference sequence). This CDR3 has 17 residues. V shed 2 bases and J 2 bases; nucleotides not matched to a gene: 9. The CDR3 DNA sequence: TGTGCCAGCAGCCAAATTACCACAGGGGGGCACACAGATACGCAGTATTTT. Translated: CASSQITTGGHTDTQYF.

The chain has TRBV12-3 or TRBV12-4 and TRBJ1-1, with TRBD1 matching over 9 bases. The V gene end was trimmed by 6 bases and the J gene end by 7 bases; junction bases not matched to a gene: 6. This CDR3 comprises 13 residues. CDR3 amino acids: CASRTGTGNEAFF. Written as DNA, the CDR3 is TGTGCCAGCAGAACCGGGACAGGGAATGAAGCTTTCTTT.

This chain joins TRBV5-4 and TRBJ2-5; unclear D gene. This CDR3 contains 16 residues. Trimming cost V 4 bases and J 4 bases, with 20 bases left between them. Germline CDR1 reads SGHNT; CDR2 reads YYREEE (reference sequence). The CDR3 is CASSDRKEQLGETQYF. In nucleotides, the CDR3 is TGTGCCAGCAGCGATAGGAAGGAACAGCTGGGAGAGACCCAGTACTTC. Variable domain in full (rest from reference TRBV5-4 and TRBJ2-5): ETGVTQSPTHLIKTRGQQVTLRCSSQSGHNTVSWYQQALGQGPQFIFQYYREEENGRGNFPPRFSGLQFPNYSSELNVNALELDDSALYLCASSDRKEQLGETQYFGPGTRLLVL.

This clone was detected only once. The CDR3 nucleotides read TGCGCCAGCAGCTACGGACAGGTATCAGATACGCAGTATTTT. Protein: CASSYGQVSDTQYF. The chain employs TRBV5-1 and TRBJ2-3, with 7 bases identical to TRBD1. V lost 3 bases to trimming and J lost 4 bases; unmatched junction nucleotides: 5. CDR1 and CDR2 from the germline V gene are SGHRS and YFSETQ. This CDR3 comprises 14 residues.

This clone occurred a few times. This rearrangement joins TRBV6-5 to TRBJ2-2; unclear D gene. The germline gives CDR1 MNHEY, CDR2 SVGAGI. Trimming shortened V by 7 bases and J by 4 bases, and 16 bases separated the two germline ends. This CDR3 spans 15 amino acids. DNA of the CDR3: TGTGCCAGCACCGCCGTGGGTCCAGGCACCGGGGAGCTGTTTTTT. This translates into CASTAVGPGTGELFF.

V gene TRBV28 combines with J gene TRBJ2-7, with TRBD2 matching 11 bases. The junction had 1 base not matched to a gene; V was cut back by 4 bases and J by 2 bases. This CDR3 is 14 amino acids long. Germline loops: CDR1 MDHEN, CDR2 SYDVKM. CDR3 amino acids: CASSSTSGTYEQYF. The CDR3 DNA reads TGTGCCAGCAGTTCGACTAGCGGGACCTACGAGCAGTACTTC.

The CDR3 nucleotides are TGCGCCAGCAGAGTCGATGACAGCACTGAAGCTTTCTTT. This encodes CASRVDDSTEAFF. This chain connects TRBV10-2 to TRBJ1-1; D possibly corresponds to TRBD1 (5 bases). The CDR3 sequence is 13 residues long. Trimming cost V 6 bases and J 4 bases, with 12 bases left between them. Looked up from germline, CDR1 is WSHSY and CDR2 is SAAADI.

CDR3 loop: CASSQDRLRTGGNQPQHF. The CDR3 DNA is TGTGCCAGCAGCCAAGATAGGTTGAGGACCGGGGGCAATCAGCCCCAGCATTTT. This chain links TRBV4-2 with TRBJ1-5; no firm D call. CDR3 length: 18 amino acids. The V end was cut by 0 bases, the J end by 2 bases, with 17 bases between. CDR1 is LGHNA, CDR2 YNFKEQ, per germline.

V and J are TRBV10-3 and TRBJ2-1; 12 positions agree with TRBD2. The CDR3 has 15 residues. J was trimmed by 6 bases and V by 6 bases; bases with no gene match: 6. Germline V gene sequence: CDR1 ENHRY, CDR2 SYGVKD. CDR3 loop: CAIRGTSGLGNEQFF. As DNA, the CDR3 is TGTGCCATCAGGGGGACTAGCGGGCTTGGCAATGAGCAGTTCTTC.

The CDR3 reads CASTLKQGLNSPLHF. The CDR3 DNA is TGTGCCAGCACCTTAAAACAGGGTTTGAATTCACCCCTCCACTTT. V gene TRBV6-5 combines with J gene TRBJ1-6; D might be TRBD1 (6 bases). Per the germline V gene, CDR1 is MNHEY and CDR2 is SVGAGI. Trimming took 7 bases from V and 7 from J, leaving 17 bases between them. The CDR3 loop spans 15 amino acids.

The CDR3: CASRRENSYEQYF. CDR3 nucleotides: TGTGCCAGCCGGCGGGAGAACTCCTACGAGCAGTACTTC. The V and J genes are TRBV6-6 and TRBJ2-7; 7 bases fit TRBD2. This CDR3 comprises 13 residues. Germline CDR1 reads MNHNY; CDR2 reads SVGAGI (reference sequence). J lost 0 bases, V lost 8 bases, and 4 bases had no gene match.

This clone was found a few times. CDR3 in DNA: TGTGCCAGCAGCTTTGCGGGGGAAGATACGCAGTATTTT. Protein product: CASSFAGEDTQYF. V and J are TRBV11-3 and TRBJ2-3; TRBD2 aligns across 7 bases. The CDR3 runs 13 residues. Germline V gene data show CDR1 as SGHNT and CDR2 as YENEEA. With 3 bases clipped from V and 5 bases from J, the junction kept 2 bases outside the gene matches. Complete variable domain (other parts from reference TRBV11-3 and TRBJ2-3): EAGVVQSPRYKIIEKKQPVAFWCNPISGHNTLYWYLQNLGQGPELLIRYENEEAVDDSQLPKDRFSAERLKGVDSTLKIQPAELGDSAVYLCASSFAGEDTQYFGPGTRLTVL.

Regarding this clone: Other DNA sequences in the sample encode the same CDR3. The chain links TRBV9 to TRBJ2-5; TRBD2 matches at 10 bases. V shed 0 bases and J 4 bases; nucleotides not matched to a gene: 12. In germline, CDR1 is SGDLS, CDR2 YYNGEE. This CDR3 has 18 amino acids. CDR3 loop: CASSVGRRLAGEGETQYF. The CDR3 DNA reads as TGTGCCAGCAGCGTAGGGAGAAGGCTAGCGGGAGAGGGAGAGACCCAGTACTTC.